These 21 T cell receptor beta chains were all obtained from the same sample, sequenced in a study of CD8+CD57+ T cells in acquired aplastic anemia. Those patients picked for sequencing had displayed CD8+CD57+ cell expansion on flow cytometry. Profiling of TCR beta VDJ combinations and CDR3 sequences used genomic DNA as template. Using its own MiXCR run on the reads, TCRdb lists one record per CDR3 protein. Of more than 150,000 distinct CDR3 sequences listed, 48% are singletons. Sequencing was done on a sample of sorted CD4+, CD8+, or CD8+CD57+ T cells (not recorded which) from PBMCs. Receptor source: a human donor with aplastic anemia.

The J gene is TRBJ2-3, the V gene TRBV2; 7 bases agree with TRBD2. The germline CDR1 and CDR2 sequences are SNHLY and FYNNEI. CDR3 length: 16 amino acids. Trimming at V came to 4 bases and at J to 1 base, leaving 8 bases not matched to a gene. DNA of the CDR3: TGTGCCAGCAGTGGGGGAGGGGCGATGGGCACAGATACGCAGTATTTT. Translation: CASSGGGAMGTDTQYF.

As concerns this clonotype: No conserved phenylalanine or tryptophan ends this CDR3, so it is likely a read error. V and J are TRBV19 and TRBJ1-1, with D possibly TRBD1 on 5 matching bases. The CDR3 totals 12 residues. In germline, CDR1 is LNHDA, CDR2 SQIVND (reference sequence). V lost 4 bases to trimming and J lost 9 bases, with 12 bases between them. CDR3 sequence (DNA): TGTGCCAGTAGTAACCCGGGACCTAAAGCTTTCCTT. Protein: CASSNPGPKAFL.

This chain uses TRBV15 with TRBJ1-2; 7 bases map to TRBD1. The CDR3 has 17 residues. Germline CDR1 LNHNV, CDR2 YYDKDF (reference sequence). V dropped 0 bases and J dropped 4; count of bases not matched to a gene: 11. CDR3 residues: CATSRDGAAGGAYGYTF. The DNA for the CDR3 is TGTGCCACCAGCAGAGATGGCGCGGCAGGGGGAGCCTATGGCTACACCTTC.

This clonotype was detected many times. The V call is TRBV7-9, the J call TRBJ2-1; possibly TRBD2 for D (5 bases). Trimming took 1 base from V and 6 from J, leaving 13 bases between them. Germline V lookup: CDR1 SEHNR, CDR2 FQNEAQ (reference sequence). This CDR3 region has 15 residues. CDR3 loop: CASSLERLAPNEQFF. Written as DNA, the CDR3 is TGTGCCAGCAGCTTAGAGAGGCTAGCCCCCAATGAGCAGTTCTTC.

This clonotype was recorded many times. V is TRBV3-1 and J is TRBJ2-7, with D unclear. V was cut by 1 base and J by 0 bases, with 4 bases left in between. The germline CDR1 and CDR2 sequences are LGHDT and YNNKEL (reference sequence). This CDR3 has 13 amino acids. As DNA, the CDR3 is TGTGCCAGCAGCCAAGCGGGCTCCTACGAGCAGTACTTC. Residues: CASSQAGSYEQYF.

This clonotype was recorded at least ten times. V is TRBV7-2 and J is TRBJ2-5; TRBD2 is a possible D gene (5 bases). Trimming removed 1 base at V and 2 bases at J, with 8 bases between. Germline lookup yields CDR1 SGHTA and CDR2 FQGNSA. The CDR3 contains 14 residues. The CDR3 protein is CASSLGLRQETQYF. The CDR3 nucleotides are TGTGCCAGCAGCTTAGGACTACGGCAAGAGACCCAGTACTTC.

This clonotype was detected a few times. The rearrangement uses TRBV7-2 and TRBJ2-5; 7 bases match TRBD2. The J segment lost 6 bases and the V segment lost 1 base, leaving 5 bases of the junction unmatched. CDR1 is SGHTA and CDR2 is FQGNSA in the germline V gene. CDR3 size: 14 residues. CDR3 loop: CASSLGGDYQTQYF. The CDR3, as DNA: TGTGCCAGCAGCTTAGGGGGGGACTACCAGACCCAGTACTTC.

The rearrangement links TRBV4-3 to TRBJ2-2; 8 bases map to TRBD1. V lost 4 bases to trimming and J lost 5 bases; unmatched junction nucleotides: 6. In germline, CDR1 is LGHNA, CDR2 YSLEER. This CDR3 has 15 residues. CDR3 in amino acids: CASSPDRVGTGELFF. The CDR3 bases are TGCGCCAGCAGCCCGGACAGGGTCGGGACCGGGGAGCTGTTTTTT.

This clonotype showed up just once. The chain combines TRBV12-3 or TRBV12-4 with TRBJ2-1; D might be TRBD2 (5 bases). Deletions cut 6 bases from V and 0 bases from J, with 15 bases between. The CDR3 has 16 amino acids. The CDR3 bases are TGTGCCAGCAGACGTAGCGATTCTAGCTCCTACAATGAGCAGTTCTTC. Its protein is CASRRSDSSSYNEQFF.

The chain joins TRBV20-1 to TRBJ2-7; D is possibly TRBD2 (6 bases). Trimming removed 5 bases from V and 6 bases from J, with 20 bases in between. Germline CDR1 is DFQATT and CDR2 is SNEGSKA (reference sequence). The CDR3 covers 14 residues. The CDR3 DNA is TGCAGTGCTTTTAGCCCGACGACTAGTTTCGAGCAGTACTTC. Protein sequence: CSAFSPTTSFEQYF.

At least ten counts were recorded for this clonotype. The chain recombines TRBV7-2 with TRBJ2-3; 14 nucleotides match TRBD2. Per the germline V gene, CDR1 is SGHTA and CDR2 is FQGNSA. V dropped 4 bases and J dropped 1; count of bases not matched to a gene: 1. This CDR3 spans 16 amino acids. CDR3 sequence (DNA): TGTGCCAGCAGCTCGGGACTAGCGGGGGGCACAGATACGCAGTATTTT. Its protein product is CASSSGLAGGTDTQYF. The variable domain in full, with the rest retrieved from reference TRBV7-2 and TRBJ2-3, is GAGVSQSPSNKVTEKGKDVELRCDPISGHTALYWYRQSLGQGLEFLIYFQGNSAPDKSGLPSDRFSAERTGGSVSTLTIQRTQQEDSAVYLCASSSGLAGGTDTQYFGPGTRLTVL.

The V gene is TRBV10-3, the J gene TRBJ2-3; TRBD1 might be the D (6 bases). The germline gives CDR1 ENHRY, CDR2 SYGVKD. The CDR3 has 13 residues. Trimming took 7 bases from V and 2 from J, leaving 10 bases between them. This CDR3 is CAITGVSTDTQYF. In nucleotides, the CDR3 is TGTGCCATCACAGGGGTTTCCACAGATACGCAGTATTTT.

This clonotype was recorded a few times. The chain has TRBV7-9 and TRBJ1-2; no definite D call. This CDR3 is built from 12 residues. Germline V gene lookup returns CDR1 SEHNR and CDR2 FQNEAQ (reference sequence). V lost 2 bases, J lost 6 bases, and 7 bases lay in between. The CDR3 DNA is TGTGCCAGCAGCTTAAGTGGGAATGGCTACACCTTC. This sequence encodes CASSLSGNGYTF.

This clonotype was found many times. The rearrangement uses TRBV4-2 and TRBJ2-1; D unresolved. Germline V CDR1 and CDR2: LGHNA, YNFKEQ. This CDR3 spans 16 amino acids. Trimming left V 1 base short and J 3 bases short, with 13 bases between. This CDR3 reads CASSQVGITNYNEQFF. In DNA, the CDR3 is TGTGCCAGCAGCCAAGTTGGTATTACCAACTACAATGAGCAGTTCTTC.

This clonotype was picked up many times. This sequence joins TRBV7-9 and TRBJ1-2; D is unresolved. V lost 2 bases and J lost 4, with 8 bases in between. The CDR3 has 13 residues. From germline, CDR1 is SEHNR and CDR2 FQNEAQ (reference sequence). This chain's CDR3 is CASSLTDAYGYTF. The CDR3 region has the DNA TGTGCCAGCAGCTTAACGGATGCCTATGGCTACACCTTC.

This clonotype occurred many times. The CDR3 loop reads CASSVEGRGGATDTQYF. CDR3 nucleotide sequence: TGTGCCAGCAGCGTAGAGGGGCGCGGCGGGGCCACAGATACGCAGTATTTT. The chain combines TRBV9 with TRBJ2-3; D possibly corresponds to TRBD2 (6 bases). V was clipped by 0 bases and J by 2 bases, with 16 bases between them. Germline assignment: CDR1 SGDLS and CDR2 YYNGEE. The CDR3 runs 17 residues. The full variable domain, completed using reference TRBV9 and TRBJ2-3, is DSGVTQTPKHLITATGQRVTLRCSPRSGDLSVYWYQQSLDQGLQFLIQYYNGEERAKGNILERFSAQQFPDLHSELNLSSLELGDSALYFCASSVEGRGGATDTQYFGPGTRLTVL.

This clonotype occurred a few times. The rearrangement links TRBV27 to TRBJ1-1; maybe TRBD1 (6 bases). The CDR3 is 14 residues long. V lost 6 bases and J lost 1, with 12 bases in between. From germline, CDR1 is MNHEY and CDR2 SMNVEV (reference sequence). The CDR3 sequence: CASRPTGGNTEAFF. The CDR3 DNA follows: TGTGCCAGCAGACCGACAGGAGGGAACACTGAAGCTTTCTTT.

This clonotype appeared many times. The chain uses TRBV2 and TRBJ1-2; possibly TRBD1 for D (5 bases). Germline V gene data show CDR1 as SNHLY and CDR2 as FYNNEI. This CDR3 has 13 residues. Trimming stripped 3 bases from V and 3 bases from J, with 8 bases between. The CDR3: CASSEQGDYGYTF. DNA for the CDR3: TGTGCCAGCAGTGAGCAGGGAGACTATGGCTACACCTTC.

This rearrangement joins TRBV12-3 or TRBV12-4 to TRBJ1-5, with D tentatively TRBD1 (6 bases). Trimming stripped 4 bases from V and 4 bases from J, with 11 bases between. The CDR3 has 14 residues. CDR3 region: CASSSTRGNQPQHF. As DNA, the CDR3 is TGTGCCAGCAGTTCGACAAGGGGGAATCAGCCCCAGCATTTT.

This chain connects TRBV7-9 to TRBJ2-5; TRBD2 agrees at 11 bases. The germline CDR1 and CDR2 sequences are SEHNR and FQNEAQ (reference sequence). The CDR3 runs to 15 residues. J lost 5 bases, V lost 3 bases, and 5 bases had no gene match. CDR3 coding DNA: TGTGCCAGCAGCTTCCTAGCGGGGGGCCGGGAGACCCAGTACTTC. This gives the protein CASSFLAGGRETQYF.

As regards this clonotype: A read error is likely, as this CDR3 ends without the conserved phenylalanine or tryptophan. The chain couples TRBV25-1 to TRBJ2-7; D possibly matches TRBD1 or TRBD2 (5 bases each). Germline assignment: CDR1 MGHDK and CDR2 SYGVNS. V was trimmed by 5 bases and J by 4 bases, leaving 18 bases between them. CDR3 length: 15 amino acids. The DNA of the CDR3 is TGTGCCAGCAGTTCGGGACCAGGCGGAGGATACGAGCAGTACCTC. Translated, it gives CASSSGPGGGYEQYL.